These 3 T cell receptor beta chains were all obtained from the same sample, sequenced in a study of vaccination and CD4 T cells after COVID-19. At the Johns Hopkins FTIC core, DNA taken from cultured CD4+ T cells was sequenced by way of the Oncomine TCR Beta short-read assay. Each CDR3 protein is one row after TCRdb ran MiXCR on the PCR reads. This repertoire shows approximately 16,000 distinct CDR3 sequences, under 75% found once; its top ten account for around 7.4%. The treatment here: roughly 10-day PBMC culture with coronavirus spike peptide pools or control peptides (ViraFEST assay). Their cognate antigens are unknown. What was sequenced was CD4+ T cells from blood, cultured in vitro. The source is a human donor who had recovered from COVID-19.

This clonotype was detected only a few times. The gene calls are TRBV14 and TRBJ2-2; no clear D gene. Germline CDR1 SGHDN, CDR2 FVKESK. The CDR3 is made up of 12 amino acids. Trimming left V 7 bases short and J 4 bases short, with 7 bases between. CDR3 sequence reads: CASTSRTGELFF. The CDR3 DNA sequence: TGTGCCAGCACCTCCCGCACCGGGGAGCTGTTTTTT.

In DNA form, the CDR3 reads TGTGCCAGCAGCTTAGTTTCGGGTGCTGGAGGCACTGAAGCTTTCTTT. Protein: CASSLVSGAGGTEAFF. The chain combines TRBV7-3 with TRBJ1-1; D call uncertain. This CDR3 region has 16 residues. Germline lookup yields CDR1 SGHTA and CDR2 FQGTGA. V shed 2 bases and J shed 4 bases, with 17 bases lying between them. Filled out from reference TRBV7-3 and TRBJ1-1, the complete variable domain reads GAGVSQTPSNKVTEKGKYVELRCDPISGHTALYWYRQSLGQGPEFLIYFQGTGAADDSGLPNDRFFAVRPEGSVSTLKIQRTERGDSAVYLCASSLVSGAGGTEAFFGQGTRLTVV.

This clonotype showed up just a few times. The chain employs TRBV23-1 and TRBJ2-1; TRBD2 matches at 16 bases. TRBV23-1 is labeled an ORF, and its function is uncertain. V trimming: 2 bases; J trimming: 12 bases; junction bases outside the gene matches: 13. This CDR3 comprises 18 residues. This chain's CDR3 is CASSQEGLAGGSSQGQFF. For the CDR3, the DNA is TGCGCCAGCAGTCAAGAGGGACTAGCGGGAGGGTCTTCCCAGGGGCAGTTCTTC.